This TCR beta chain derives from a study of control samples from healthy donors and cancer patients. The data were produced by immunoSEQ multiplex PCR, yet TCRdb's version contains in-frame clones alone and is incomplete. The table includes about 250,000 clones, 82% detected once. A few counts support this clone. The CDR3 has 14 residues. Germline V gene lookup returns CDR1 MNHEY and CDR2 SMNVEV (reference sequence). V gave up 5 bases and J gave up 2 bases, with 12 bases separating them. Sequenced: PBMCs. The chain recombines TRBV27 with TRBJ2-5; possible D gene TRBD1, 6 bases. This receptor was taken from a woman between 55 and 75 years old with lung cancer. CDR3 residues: CASSTRTAQETQYF. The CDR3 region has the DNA TGTGCCAGCAGTACCCGGACAGCGCAAGAGACCCAGTACTTC.